This T cell receptor (beta chain) was profiled in a study of T cells expressing NK-cell markers. From the 5' RACE reads, TCRdb lists one entry per CDR3 protein and no DNA. This table lists roughly 150,000 distinct CDR3 sequences. Germline V gives CDR1 ENHRY, CDR2 SYGVKD. This CDR3 is built from 17 residues. The receptor was derived from a man aged 18-70 years in good health. The chain is built from TRBV10-3 and TRBJ2-5; TCRdb's assignment of TRBD2 cannot be checked, as there is no DNA. Specimen: blood T cells: a sorted CD56 or NKG2C T cell subset, CD4+ or CD8+ T cells, or bulk PBMC T cells (not recorded which). The CDR3 protein is CAISESTSGGDQETQYF.